Listed below are T cell receptor beta chains from one sample, sequenced in a study of shared T cell receptors in the human thymus. The method was immunoSEQ multiplex PCR; TCRdb's version includes in-frame clones alone and lacks a portion of them. The repertoire holds about 610,000 clones, with 88% as singletons. The data also belong to a second study, concerning human thymus T cells.

The specimen sequenced was thymocytes. Receptors originate from a boy under two years old with a congenital heart defect. Both conserved end residues are part of each CDR3. Fields, in order: V gene, D gene, J gene, clone size, CDR3 DNA, CDR3 protein. D genes are given only for firm matches. Size is stated for part of the rows, as once, few or many counts, or as a class when the clone is expanded.

V: TRBV19
D: NA
J: TRBJ2-1
size: NA
DNA: TGTGCCAGTAGTATTAAAGCATCCGGCAATGAGCAGTTCTTC
CDR3: CASSIKASGNEQFF

V: TRBV4-3
D: TRBD2
J: TRBJ2-1
size: NA
DNA: TGCGCCAGCAGCCGACTAGCGGGAGCCTACAATGAGCAGTTCTTC
CDR3: CASSRLAGAYNEQFF

V: TRBV4-2
D: NA
J: TRBJ1-5
size: NA
DNA: TGTGCCAGCAGCCATCGCCAGGTGGGGGCTAAAAGTCAGCCCCAGCATTTT
CDR3: CASSHRQVGAKSQPQHF

V: TRBV10-1
D: NA
J: TRBJ2-5
size: NA
DNA: TGCGCCAGCAGTGATGGGAGGGGGACATCGACCCAGTACTTC
CDR3: CASSDGRGTSTQYF

V: TRBV25-1
D: TRBD1
J: TRBJ1-3
size: NA
DNA: TGTGCCAGCAGTGATGAATGGGGGACAGGGGGCATAAACACCATATATTTT
CDR3: CASSDEWGTGGINTIYF

V: TRBV6-1
D: NA
J: TRBJ2-1
size: NA
DNA: TGTGCCAGCAAGACTCACAATGAGCAGTTCTTC
CDR3: CASKTHNEQFF

V: TRBV6-1
D: TRBD1
J: TRBJ1-4
size: NA
DNA: TGTGCCAGCAGTGAATCTTCCCAGGGGGGAGACGAAAAACTGTTTTTT
CDR3: CASSESSQGGDEKLFF

V: TRBV6-1
D: TRBD2
J: TRBJ2-1
size: NA
DNA: TGTGCCGCCGCGCGGGAGGGGGGATACAATGAGCAGTTCTTC
CDR3: CAAAREGGYNEQFF

V: TRBV25-1
D: TRBD2
J: TRBJ2-2
size: once
DNA: TGTGCCAGCACGGGGGGGGAATACACCGGGGAGCTGTTTTTT
CDR3: CASTGGEYTGELFF

V: TRBV2
D: NA
J: TRBJ1-1
size: NA
DNA: TGTGCCAGCAGTCCACAGATCGTGAACACTGAAGCTTTCTTT
CDR3: CASSPQIVNTEAFF

V: TRBV21-1
D: NA
J: TRBJ2-2
size: NA
DNA: TGTGCCAGCAGCAAAGTGCGGGGGTCCCTCACCGGGGAGCTGTTTTTT
CDR3: CASSKVRGSLTGELFF

V: TRBV10-3
D: TRBD1
J: TRBJ2-7
size: NA
DNA: TGTGCCATCAGCCGGACAGGGGTCTACGAGCAGTACTTC
CDR3: CAISRTGVYEQYF

V: TRBV7-9
D: TRBD1
J: TRBJ2-2
size: NA
DNA: TGTGCCAGCAGCTTTCTACAGGGGTCCGGGGAGCTGTTTTTT
CDR3: CASSFLQGSGELFF

V: TRBV5-4
D: NA
J: TRBJ2-2
size: NA
DNA: TGTGCCAGCAGCTTCCGGGGGAGAGAGCCCGGGGAGCTGTTTTTT
CDR3: CASSFRGREPGELFF

V: TRBV7-9
D: NA
J: TRBJ1-3
size: NA
DNA: TGTGCCAGCAGGGACTTCGGAAACACCATATATTTT
CDR3: CASRDFGNTIYF

V: TRBV5-5
D: NA
J: TRBJ1-5
size: NA
DNA: TGTGCCAGCAGCCCTAGGTTTCCCGATAGCAATCAGCCCCAGCATTTT
CDR3: CASSPRFPDSNQPQHF

V: TRBV6-4
D: NA
J: TRBJ2-1
size: NA
DNA: TGTGCCAGCAGTGAGACCGGGCGACCGAGCGGGGAGCAGTTCTTC
CDR3: CASSETGRPSGEQFF

V: TRBV6-5
D: NA
J: TRBJ2-7
size: NA
DNA: TGTGCCAGCAGTTACTCACGACAGGACGAATACTACGAGCAGTACTTC
CDR3: CASSYSRQDEYYEQYF

V: TRBV10-1
D: TRBD1
J: TRBJ2-7
size: NA
DNA: TGCGCCAGCAGCCCCAGGACAGGGGGCATCGACGAGCAGTACTTC
CDR3: CASSPRTGGIDEQYF

V: TRBV11-3
D: TRBD2
J: TRBJ2-7
size: NA
DNA: TGTGCCAGCAGCCCTGGGACTACCTACGAGCAGTACTTC
CDR3: CASSPGTTYEQYF

V: TRBV28
D: NA
J: TRBJ2-4
size: NA
DNA: TGTGCCAGCAGTCCACTTTCCGACAGGCGAAAAAACATTCAGTACTTC
CDR3: CASSPLSDRRKNIQYF

V: TRBV5-6
D: NA
J: TRBJ1-1
size: NA
DNA: TGTGCCAGCAGCTTGGGGAGTAACACTGAAGCTTTCTTT
CDR3: CASSLGSNTEAFF

V: TRBV4-3
D: TRBD1
J: TRBJ1-1
size: once
DNA: TGCGCCAGCAGCCAAGGATGGGGGACAGGGGACGTGAACACTGAAGCTTTCTTT
CDR3: CASSQGWGTGDVNTEAFF